This TCR beta chain derives from a study of T cell repertoires in aging, cancer and after chemotherapy. Multiplex touch-down PCR with TRB-A/B primers amplified rearranged V-D-J TRB sequences. TCRdb processed the multiplex PCR reads anew with MiXCR; each CDR3 protein has one entry. The repertoire includes about 8,700 distinct CDR3 sequences, around half of them detected once, and around 20% sits in the top ten. This clonotype was counted between two and nine times. Its antigen is not known. Amplification of TCR beta used genomic DNA extracted from peripheral blood. Findings and caveats of the study: Age-matched healthy donors had significantly more diverse, less clonal blood TCR repertoires than untreated cancer patients.

The TCR was taken from a human donor in good health. Material: blood.

The CDR3 sequence is CASSPDRGTNIQYF. The CDR3 region has the DNA TGTGCCAGCTCACCAGACAGGGGAACGAACATTCAGTACTTC. This rearrangement joins TRBV18 to TRBJ2-4, with 8 bases aligning to TRBD1. Germline assignment: CDR1 KGHSH and CDR2 LQKENI. Losses at the gene ends were 2 bases for V and 7 bases for J; bases not matched to a gene: 4. There are 14 residues in the CDR3.